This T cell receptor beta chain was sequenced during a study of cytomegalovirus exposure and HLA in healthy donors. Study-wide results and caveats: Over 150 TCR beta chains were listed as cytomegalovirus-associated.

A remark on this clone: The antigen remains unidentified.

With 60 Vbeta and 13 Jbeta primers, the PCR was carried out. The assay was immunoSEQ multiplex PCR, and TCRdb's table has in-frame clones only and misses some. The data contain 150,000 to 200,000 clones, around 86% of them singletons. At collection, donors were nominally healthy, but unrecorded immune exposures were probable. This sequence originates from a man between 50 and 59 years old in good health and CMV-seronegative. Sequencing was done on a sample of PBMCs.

The CDR3 loop reads CASSRKMLGVSNQPQHF. The CDR3 region has the DNA TGTGCCAGCTCTCGCAAGATGCTAGGGGTTAGCAATCAGCCCCAGCATTTT. The J gene is TRBJ1-5, the V gene TRBV21-1; no DNA check was done on the table's D call, TRBD1. TRBV21-1 is a pseudogene. This CDR3 spans 17 amino acids.